These 21 T cell receptor beta chains share one sample of origin, sequenced in a study of T cells after yellow fever vaccination. TCRdb called the 5' RACE reads again in MiXCR, with one record for every CDR3 protein. The data contain under 200,000 distinct CDR3 sequences, more than 5.5% of them singletons. The sample here was CD4+ T cells sorted from PBMCs, taken less than 6 days after the first yellow fever vaccination. The receptor set was obtained from a man younger than 35 who received the YFV17D yellow fever vaccine.

The rearrangement joins TRBV6-2 or TRBV6-3 to TRBJ2-2; 7 bases are shared with TRBD1. Trimming cost V 6 bases and J 4 bases; bases outside gene matches: 8. Germline V CDR1 and CDR2: MNHEY, SVGEGT. This CDR3 region has 15 residues. The CDR3 DNA reads as TGTGCCAGCAGAAAAACAGGGGCTACCACCGGGGAGCTGTTTTTT. It yields the protein CASRKTGATTGELFF.

This chain connects TRBV5-1 to TRBJ1-2; maybe TRBD1 (5 bases). Germline V gives CDR1 SGHRS, CDR2 YFSETQ. The CDR3 runs to 14 residues. Trimming removed 0 bases from V and 2 bases from J, with 8 bases in between. Written as DNA, the CDR3 is TGCGCCAGCAGCTTGGCGGGACTAAACTATGGCTACACCTTC. As protein: CASSLAGLNYGYTF.

This clonotype was detected many times. The chain uses TRBV20-1 and TRBJ2-2; TRBD1 aligns across 10 bases. The junction had 4 bases not matched to a gene; V was cut back by 6 bases and J by 6 bases. This CDR3 contains 13 residues. Per the germline V gene, CDR1 is DFQATT and CDR2 is SNEGSKA (reference sequence). The CDR3: CSAPGQGSGELFF. Written as DNA, the CDR3 is TGCAGTGCCCCGGGACAGGGGTCCGGGGAGCTGTTTTTT.

This clonotype has a count of ten or more. The V and J genes are TRBV9 and TRBJ2-3; TRBD2 matches 7 bases. Trimming took 2 bases from V and 4 from J; bases not matched to a gene: 10. Germline assignment: CDR1 SGDLS and CDR2 YYNGEE. CDR3 size: 16 residues. The CDR3 region is CASSVDPGGFSDTQYF. DNA of the CDR3: TGTGCCAGCAGCGTCGACCCCGGGGGGTTTTCAGATACGCAGTATTTT.

This clonotype has just a few counts. The chain couples TRBV5-5 to TRBJ1-2; TRBD1 agrees at 8 bases. Germline V gene lookup returns CDR1 SGHKS and CDR2 YYEKEE (reference sequence). CDR3 length: 15 residues. The V gene end was trimmed by 4 bases and the J gene end by 3 bases; junction bases not matched to a gene: 8. The CDR3 loop reads CASSVSGGAYYGYTF. DNA of the CDR3: TGTGCCAGCAGCGTCTCAGGGGGCGCATACTATGGCTACACCTTC.

Many counts were recorded for this clonotype. In nucleotides, the CDR3 is TGCGCCAGCAGCTTCGGGCTCGGGGAGACCCAGTACTTC. It codes for CASSFGLGETQYF. V usage is TRBV5-1 and J usage is TRBJ2-5, with D uncertain. From germline, CDR1 is SGHRS and CDR2 YFSETQ. V lost 2 bases, J lost 5 bases, and 10 bases lay in between. The CDR3 totals 13 residues.

The chain links TRBV4-3 to TRBJ2-7, with 11 positions matching TRBD2. Germline V gene lookup returns CDR1 LGHNA and CDR2 YSLEER. The CDR3 spans 15 residues. With V trimmed by 4 bases and J by 4 bases, 6 bases remained unmatched. CDR3 residues: CASSLDSGGDYEQYF. CDR3 nucleotide sequence: TGCGCCAGCAGCCTCGATAGCGGGGGGGATTACGAGCAGTACTTC.

The rearrangement uses TRBV20-1 and TRBJ2-3, with 8 bases identical to TRBD2. Trimming took 8 bases from V and 4 from J; bases not matched to a gene: 14. The CDR3 extends over 15 amino acids. Germline CDR1 and CDR2: DFQATT and SNEGSKA (reference sequence). The CDR3 DNA follows: TGCAGTCAACCCGCCGGGGGGGGCTGGTCAGATACGCAGTATTTT. Translating it yields CSQPAGGGWSDTQYF.

This chain uses TRBV18 with TRBJ2-5; D ambiguous. V lost 3 bases and J lost 0, with 8 bases in between. CDR3 length: 14 amino acids. Germline CDR1 reads KGHSH; CDR2 reads LQKENI. As DNA, the CDR3 is TGTGCCAGCTCACCTGGTGCCGACCAAGAGACCCAGTACTTC. As protein: CASSPGADQETQYF.

This clonotype was found a few times. The chain recombines TRBV2 with TRBJ1-4; D is unclear. Germline-derived CDR1 and CDR2 are SNHLY and FYNNEI. This CDR3 comprises 15 residues. Trimming pared 3 bases from V and 8 bases from J, leaving 16 bases between. CDR3 sequence (DNA): TGTGCCAGCAGTGATGTTAGTAACCTGGCAGAAAAACTGTTTTTT. This sequence encodes CASSDVSNLAEKLFF.

This chain connects TRBV12-3 or TRBV12-4 to TRBJ2-7; D is undetermined. This CDR3 has 15 residues. Trimming took 1 base from V and 2 from J, leaving 12 bases between them. CDR3: CASSLGGQEPYEQYF. CDR3 nucleotide sequence: TGTGCCAGCAGTTTAGGAGGTCAGGAGCCCTACGAGCAGTACTTC.

V and J are TRBV5-6 and TRBJ2-5; the D is unclear. The CDR3 covers 15 residues. Trimming removed 0 bases at V and 6 bases at J, with 15 bases between. From germline, CDR1 is SGHDT and CDR2 YYEEEE. CDR3 amino acids: CASSLVSAVWQTQYF. The CDR3 DNA sequence: TGTGCCAGCAGCTTGGTATCAGCCGTGTGGCAGACCCAGTACTTC.

On this clonotype itself: This may come from a read error, since a much larger clone is one base off. V and J are TRBV2 and TRBJ2-5; D perhaps matches TRBD2 (6 bases). CDR1 and CDR2 from the germline V gene are SNHLY and FYNNEI. The CDR3 totals 14 residues. CDR3 sequence reads: CDSSGGLARETQYF. DNA for the CDR3: TGTGACAGCAGTGGAGGGCTAGCCCGAGAGACCCAGTACTTC. Complete variable domain (other parts from reference TRBV2 and TRBJ2-5): EPEVTQTPSHQVTQMGQEVILRCVPISNHLYFYWYRQILGQKVEFLVSFYNNEISEKSEIFDDQFSVERPDGSNFTLKIRSTKLEDSAMYFCDSSGGLARETQYFGPGTRLLVL.

This clonotype was seen at least ten times. V gene TRBV5-1 combines with J gene TRBJ2-1; D may be TRBD1 (6 bases). CDR1 and CDR2 from the germline V gene are SGHRS and YFSETQ. The V end was cut by 0 bases, the J end by 7 bases, with 14 bases between. This CDR3 is built from 15 residues. The CDR3 coding sequence is TGCGCCAGCAGCTTGGATCAGGGGCGGTGGAATGAGCAGTTCTTC. Translated, it gives CASSLDQGRWNEQFF. Full variable domain (rest looked up from reference TRBV5-1 and TRBJ2-1): KAGVTQTPRYLIKTRGQQVTLSCSPISGHRSVSWYQQTPGQGLQFLFEYFSETQRNKGNFPGRFSGRQFSNSRSEMNVSTLELGDSALYLCASSLDQGRWNEQFFGPGTRLTVL.

Many counts were recorded for this clonotype. The chain combines TRBV7-2 with TRBJ2-2, with D hard to call. The CDR3 consists of 13 residues. With 5 bases removed from V and 5 bases from J, the gap between germline ends came to 9 bases. The V gene's germline CDR1 is SGHTA and CDR2 FQGNSA. CDR3 amino acids: CASSLTETGELFF. The CDR3 nucleotides read TGTGCCAGCAGCCTAACAGAAACCGGGGAGCTGTTTTTT.

This clonotype was counted many times. The rearrangement uses TRBV5-1 and TRBJ1-2; 10 positions agree with TRBD1. This CDR3 region has 17 residues. CDR1 is SGHRS, CDR2 YFSETQ, per germline. The junction had 10 bases not matched to a gene; V was cut back by 3 bases and J by 2 bases. CDR3: CASSSPGTGALNYGYTF. DNA for the CDR3: TGCGCCAGCAGCTCTCCGGGGACAGGGGCCTTAAACTATGGCTACACCTTC.

This clonotype was detected many times. The chain joins TRBV20-1 to TRBJ2-5, with D maybe TRBD2 (6 bases). There are 14 residues in the CDR3. Germline-derived CDR1 and CDR2 are DFQATT and SNEGSKA (reference sequence). Trimming removed 5 bases from V and 5 bases from J, with 18 bases in between. CDR3 nucleotides: TGCAGTGCTGGCCCTCGGCGGGGCGGTGAGACCCAGTACTTC. Encoded protein: CSAGPRRGGETQYF.

There are many counts of this clonotype. This chain links TRBV12-3 or TRBV12-4 with TRBJ1-1; D remains unclear. Trimming stripped 3 bases from V and 5 bases from J, with 16 bases between. The CDR3 totals 15 residues. The CDR3 nucleotides are TGTGCCAGCAGTTTGATCGAGGTACTTGGGACTGAAGCTTTCTTT. Its protein is CASSLIEVLGTEAFF.

The chain has TRBV6-2 or TRBV6-3 and TRBJ2-7; D unresolved. V lost 10 bases, J lost 5 bases, and 18 bases lay in between. The V gene's germline CDR1 is MNHEY and CDR2 SVGEGT. CDR3 length equals 13 residues. The CDR3 DNA is TGTGCCACCGGTAGACTCCTTCGGGACGAGCAGTACGTC. Its translation: CATGRLLRDEQYV.

This clonotype occurred many times. The chain has TRBV5-1 and TRBJ2-5; tentatively, D is TRBD1 or TRBD2 (6 bases each). Germline V gives CDR1 SGHRS, CDR2 YFSETQ. Trimming cost V 4 bases and J 0 bases, with 25 bases left between them. The CDR3 spans 19 residues. CDR3: CASSALQGYLANYQETQYF. The CDR3 DNA sequence: TGCGCCAGCAGCGCCCTACAGGGTTACCTAGCGAATTACCAAGAGACCCAGTACTTC. The entire variable domain, with the rest obtained from reference TRBV5-1 and TRBJ2-5, is as follows: KAGVTQTPRYLIKTRGQQVTLSCSPISGHRSVSWYQQTPGQGLQFLFEYFSETQRNKGNFPGRFSGRQFSNSRSEMNVSTLELGDSALYLCASSALQGYLANYQETQYFGPGTRLLVL.

This clonotype was recorded a few times. The rearrangement joins TRBV18 to TRBJ1-1; 8 nucleotides agree with TRBD1. V was clipped by 3 bases and J by 3 bases; unmatched bases: 6. The V gene's germline CDR1 is KGHSH and CDR2 LQKENI. The CDR3 sequence is 15 residues long. CDR3 in amino acids: CASSPRQGSDTEAFF. The CDR3 DNA reads as TGTGCCAGCTCACCTAGACAGGGGAGTGACACTGAAGCTTTCTTT.